One and the same sample provided the 18 T cell receptor beta chains below, sequenced in a study of T cells in Graves' hyperthyroidism and ophthalmopathy. RNA transcripts served as the template for amplifying TCR beta CDR3 regions. Initially, a first-round RT-PCR of the TCR CDR3 employed the HTBI primer set. TCRdb redid the calling of the multiplex PCR reads with MiXCR, one entry per CDR3 protein. Here the sample spans hundreds of thousands of distinct CDR3 sequences, around 14% being singletons. The sample was blood. The source is a woman in her twenties or thirties with Graves' hyperthyroidism.

The J gene is TRBJ2-7, the V gene TRBV9; unclear D gene. Germline V gene lookup returns CDR1 SGDLS and CDR2 YYNGEE. This CDR3 comprises 15 residues. Trimming stripped 4 bases from V and 4 bases from J, with 18 bases between. Here the CDR3 DNA reads TGTGCCAGCAGCCCGAGTCCGGTTTCCTCTTACGAGCAGTACTTC. This translates into CASSPSPVSSYEQYF.

This rearrangement joins TRBV5-6 to TRBJ1-6; D possibly corresponds to TRBD1 (6 bases). V was shortened by 0 bases and J by 6 bases, with 19 bases between the two germline ends. CDR3 size: 18 residues. Germline-derived CDR1 and CDR2 are SGHDT and YYEEEE. DNA for the CDR3: TGTGCCAGCAGCTTGGACGCTTTAGGGGGACACCGTAATTCACCCCTCCACTTT. It translates to CASSLDALGGHRNSPLHF.

About this clonotype itself: A junction end diverges from the germline sequence, so it may reflect a read error. The chain combines TRBV20-1 with TRBJ1-2; 10 bases align to TRBD1. Germline CDR1 and CDR2: DFQATT and SNEGSKA (reference sequence). The CDR3 is 14 amino acids. The CDR3 region has the DNA TGCAGTGCCAGAGTGGACAGGGGGAACTATGGCTACACCTTC. It specifies CSARVDRGNYGYTF.

In this sample, this clonotype turned up many times. The J gene is TRBJ2-1, the V gene TRBV11-2; possibly TRBD1 for D (6 bases). The CDR3 covers 17 residues. The germline gives CDR1 SGHAT, CDR2 FQNNGV. V lost 2 bases and J lost 1, with 15 bases in between. The CDR3 DNA is TGTGCCAGCAGCTTAATACAGGGTGTTGAGTCCTACAATGAGCAGTTCTTC. Protein product: CASSLIQGVESYNEQFF.

The CDR3 reads CASSPFDSPAQYF. The CDR3 bases are TGTGCCAGCAGCCCTTTTGACAGTCCCGCGCAGTATTTT. The gene calls are TRBV9 and TRBJ2-3; D is possibly TRBD1 (5 bases). Trimming took off 4 bases at V and 10 bases at J, with 16 bases between the two ends. Germline CDR1 is SGDLS and CDR2 is YYNGEE. The CDR3 contains 13 residues.

The chain employs TRBV20-1 and TRBJ1-2; possibly TRBD1 for D (6 bases). The germline gives CDR1 DFQATT, CDR2 SNEGSKA (reference sequence). The CDR3 contains 13 residues. Trimming cost V 1 base and J 4 bases, with 10 bases left between them. The DNA of the CDR3 is TGCAGTGCTAGAGGCGGACAGCCCTATGGCTACACCTTC. Translating it yields CSARGGQPYGYTF.

This clonotype was counted a few times. The gene calls are TRBV9 and TRBJ1-2; D is possibly TRBD1 (5 bases). CDR1 SGDLS and CDR2 YYNGEE come from the germline V gene. V dropped 0 bases and J dropped 8 bases, with 8 bases sitting between them. This CDR3 has 12 amino acids. The CDR3, as DNA: TGTGCCAGCAGCGTAGACAGGAACGGCTACACCTTC. Its protein is CASSVDRNGYTF.

This clonotype was observed many times. V is TRBV18 and J is TRBJ2-5; D is possibly TRBD1 (6 bases). V was trimmed by 6 bases and J by 1 base, leaving 15 bases between them. The CDR3 loop spans 15 amino acids. Germline V gene sequence: CDR1 KGHSH, CDR2 LQKENI. CDR3 bases: TGTGCCAGCTCCTCCTCACAGGGAATCCAAGAGACCCAGTACTTC. Translated, it gives CASSSSQGIQETQYF.

J is TRBJ1-4 and V is TRBV5-4; 10 bases map to TRBD1. This CDR3 spans 17 amino acids. J was trimmed by 7 bases and V by 3 bases; bases with no gene match: 12. The germline CDR1 and CDR2 sequences are SGHNT and YYREEE (reference sequence). The CDR3 DNA follows: TGTGCCAGCAGCTCAACCGGGACAGGGGCATTTGGTGAAAAACTGTTTTTT. It translates to CASSSTGTGAFGEKLFF. Drawing the rest from reference TRBV5-4 and TRBJ1-4, the complete variable domain is ETGVTQSPTHLIKTRGQQVTLRCSSQSGHNTVSWYQQALGQGPQFIFQYYREEENGRGNFPPRFSGLQFPNYSSELNVNALELDDSALYLCASSSTGTGAFGEKLFFGSGTQLSVL.

Many counts were recorded for this clonotype. The genes are TRBV2 and TRBJ2-5; TRBD1 might be the D (6 bases). From germline, CDR1 is SNHLY and CDR2 FYNNEI. CDR3 length: 15 amino acids. Between the trimmed V and J ends, which lost 3 bases and 4 bases, there was a span of 15 bases. The CDR3 spells CASSDGWGTRETQYF. The DNA of the CDR3 is TGTGCCAGCAGTGACGGGTGGGGGACACGAGAGACCCAGTACTTC.

The rearrangement uses TRBV18 and TRBJ1-2; D gene ambiguous. Germline CDR1 and CDR2: KGHSH and LQKENI. Trimming stripped 3 bases from V and 5 bases from J, with 13 bases between. The CDR3 runs 14 residues. This CDR3 reads CASSPFDAGYGYTF. CDR3 DNA sequence: TGTGCCAGCTCACCCTTTGACGCGGGATATGGCTACACCTTC.

This clonotype has just a few counts. The V and J genes are TRBV28 and TRBJ1-3; D unresolved. Trimming removed 1 base from V and 3 bases from J, with 7 bases in between. Germline CDR1 is MDHEN and CDR2 is SYDVKM. The CDR3 covers 14 residues. The CDR3 sequence: CASSLFRVGNTIYF. CDR3 sequence (DNA): TGTGCCAGCAGTTTATTTCGGGTTGGAAACACCATATATTTT.

This chain joins TRBV3-1 and TRBJ2-5; D is uncertain. There are 13 residues in the CDR3. Trimming left V 6 bases short and J 3 bases short, with 11 bases between. The V gene's germline CDR1 is LGHDT and CDR2 YNNKEL (reference sequence). The CDR3 is CASRPVNEETQYF. CDR3 sequence (DNA): TGTGCCAGCAGGCCAGTAAACGAAGAGACCCAGTACTTC.

This clonotype occurred many times. The gene calls are TRBV29-1 and TRBJ1-1; D is possibly TRBD1 (6 bases). V lost 0 bases to trimming and J lost 4 bases, with 18 bases between them. This CDR3 has 16 residues. Germline loops: CDR1 SQVTM, CDR2 ANQGSEA. The CDR3 protein is CSVEDNYRVSSTEAFF. In DNA, the CDR3 is TGCAGCGTTGAAGACAATTACAGGGTTTCGTCCACTGAAGCTTTCTTT.

This clonotype was picked up many times. This chain joins TRBV28 and TRBJ2-7, with 8 bases lining up with TRBD2. Germline-derived CDR1 and CDR2 are MDHEN and SYDVKM. The CDR3 contains 13 residues. With V trimmed by 8 bases and J by 3 bases, 6 bases remained unmatched. The CDR3 here is CASWAGGLYEQYF. The CDR3 region has the DNA TGTGCCAGCTGGGCGGGGGGACTCTACGAGCAGTACTTC.

The chain is built from TRBV28 and TRBJ2-7, with 11 bases aligning to TRBD1. Trimming cost V 7 bases and J 6 bases; bases outside gene matches: 5. The CDR3 length is 13 residues. Looked up from germline, CDR1 is MDHEN and CDR2 is SYDVKM. The CDR3 sequence is CASKLDRGREQYF. The CDR3 region has the DNA TGTGCCAGCAAATTGGACAGGGGGCGCGAGCAGTACTTC.

The gene calls are TRBV20-1 and TRBJ2-7; D unresolved. The length of the CDR3 is 14 residues. V was shortened by 6 bases and J by 2 bases, with 17 bases between the two germline ends. Per germline, CDR1 DFQATT and CDR2 SNEGSKA (reference sequence). CDR3 nucleotide sequence: TGCAGTGCCGCCTCAGAAAATCGGGCCTACGAGCAGTACTTC. Its translation is CSAASENRAYEQYF.

This clonotype was seen many times. V gene TRBV20-1 combines with J gene TRBJ2-5; D is possibly TRBD2 (5 bases). Germline V CDR1 and CDR2: DFQATT, SNEGSKA (reference sequence). V shed 4 bases and J shed 1 base, with 10 bases lying between them. The CDR3 loop spans 13 amino acids. CDR3 loop: CSANKRSQETQYF. DNA for the CDR3: TGCAGTGCTAACAAGCGGAGCCAAGAGACCCAGTACTTC.